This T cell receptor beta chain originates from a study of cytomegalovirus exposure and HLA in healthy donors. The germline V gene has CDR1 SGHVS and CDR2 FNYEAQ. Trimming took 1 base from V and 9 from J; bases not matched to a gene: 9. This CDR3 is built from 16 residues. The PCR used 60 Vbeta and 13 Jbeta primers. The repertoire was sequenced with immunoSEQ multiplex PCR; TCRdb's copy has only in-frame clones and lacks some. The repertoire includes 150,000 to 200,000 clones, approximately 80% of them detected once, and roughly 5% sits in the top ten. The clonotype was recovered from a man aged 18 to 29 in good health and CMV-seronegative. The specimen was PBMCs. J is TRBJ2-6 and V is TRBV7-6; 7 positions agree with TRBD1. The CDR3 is CASSLVRGRQGNVLTF. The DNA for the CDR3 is TGTGCCAGCAGCTTAGTTCGCGGCAGACAGGGCAACGTCCTGACTTTC.